There are a few counts of the clone carrying this TCR beta chain. Its antigen remains unknown. TCR beta VDJ combinations and CDR3 sequences were profiled from genomic DNA. Via MiXCR, TCRdb re-called the reads, giving one row per CDR3 protein. Among around 130,000 distinct CDR3 sequences, 48% were seen once, and the ten largest hold about 2.5%. The source of the sample is a study of CD8+CD57+ T cells in acquired aplastic anemia. About the study: Quantities of DNA derived from sorted CD4+ and CD8+ cells averaged around 3.2 ug. Average CD4+ read depth in healthy donors was 9.5 million to 13 million reads. Whole-study results and caveats: In CD8+ cells, Simpson's diversity showed no significant difference between patients and controls. Researchers report that twenty-nine CD8+ CDR3 sequences appeared in both patients and controls.

This TCR derives from a human donor in good health, serving as a control. The specimen sequenced was sorted CD4+, CD8+, or CD8+CD57+ T cells (not recorded which) from PBMCs.

The CDR3 loop reads CSVETDGYGYTF. The CDR3 DNA reads as TGCAGCGTTGAAACAGACGGCTATGGCTACACCTTC. The chain joins TRBV29-1 to TRBJ1-2; D gene ambiguous. The germline gives CDR1 SQVTM, CDR2 ANQGSEA. CDR3 length equals 12 residues. Trimming took 2 bases from V and 4 from J, leaving 8 bases between them.